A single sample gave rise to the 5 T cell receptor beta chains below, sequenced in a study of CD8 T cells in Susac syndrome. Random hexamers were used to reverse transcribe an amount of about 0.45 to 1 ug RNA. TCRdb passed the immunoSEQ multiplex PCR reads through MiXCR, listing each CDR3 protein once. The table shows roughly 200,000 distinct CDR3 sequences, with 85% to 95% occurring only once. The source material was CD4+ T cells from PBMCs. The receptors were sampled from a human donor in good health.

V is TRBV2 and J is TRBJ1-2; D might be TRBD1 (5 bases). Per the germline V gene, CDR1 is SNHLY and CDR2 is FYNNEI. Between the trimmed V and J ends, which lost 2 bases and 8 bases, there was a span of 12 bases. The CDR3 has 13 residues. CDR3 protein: CASSELGVRGYTF. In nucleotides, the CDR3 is TGTGCCAGCAGTGAACTGGGGGTTAGAGGCTACACCTTC.

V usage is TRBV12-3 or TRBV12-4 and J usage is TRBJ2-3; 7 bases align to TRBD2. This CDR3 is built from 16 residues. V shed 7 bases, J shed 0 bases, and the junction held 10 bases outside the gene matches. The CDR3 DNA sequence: TGTGCCAGCACCCTGGTCAGGACTAGGAGCACAGATACGCAGTATTTT. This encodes CASTLVRTRSTDTQYF.

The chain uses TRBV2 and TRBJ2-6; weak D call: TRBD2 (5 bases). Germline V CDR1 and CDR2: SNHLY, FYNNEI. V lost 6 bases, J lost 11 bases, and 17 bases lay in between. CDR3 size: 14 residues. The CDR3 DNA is TGTGCCAGCAGCCCCGGCGGGTTATTGCACGTCCTGACTTTC. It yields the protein CASSPGGLLHVLTF. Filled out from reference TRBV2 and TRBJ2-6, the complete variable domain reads EPEVTQTPSHQVTQMGQEVILRCVPISNHLYFYWYRQILGQKVEFLVSFYNNEISEKSEIFDDQFSVERPDGSNFTLKIRSTKLEDSAMYFCASSPGGLLHVLTFGAGSRLTVL.

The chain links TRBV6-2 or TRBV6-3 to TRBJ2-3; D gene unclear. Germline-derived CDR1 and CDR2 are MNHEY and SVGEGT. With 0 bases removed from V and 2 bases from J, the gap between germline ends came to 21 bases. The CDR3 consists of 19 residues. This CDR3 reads CASSYSIDPLDRNTDTQYF. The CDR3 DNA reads TGTGCCAGCAGTTACTCGATCGACCCATTGGACCGAAACACAGATACGCAGTATTTT.

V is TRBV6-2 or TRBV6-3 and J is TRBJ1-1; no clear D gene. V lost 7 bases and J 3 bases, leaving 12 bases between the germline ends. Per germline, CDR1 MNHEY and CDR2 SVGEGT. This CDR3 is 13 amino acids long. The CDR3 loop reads CASIVEGDTEAFF. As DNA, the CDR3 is TGTGCCAGCATCGTGGAAGGCGACACTGAAGCTTTCTTT.